The clone carrying this TCR beta chain was found a few times. Its target is unknown. UMIs and a universal primer site were added when TCR cDNA was made by 5'RACE template switching. Via MiXCR, TCRdb re-called the 5' RACE reads, giving one row per CDR3 protein. The sample contains roughly 260,000 distinct CDR3 sequences, approximately 13% of which appear only once. Germline V CDR1 and CDR2: SQVTM, ANQGSEA. V lost 8 bases to trimming and J lost 4 bases; unmatched junction nucleotides: 4. This CDR3 is built from 12 residues. The sample belongs to a study of T cells after yellow fever vaccination. Across the study: SMART-Seq v4 Ultra Low Input handled preparation of low-cell-number fractions. Study-wide points: Overlap between CD4 and CD8 compartments was detected for a small share of clonotypes.

This sample comprised CD4+ T cells sorted from PBMCs, obtained 45 days after the yellow fever booster vaccination. This sequence was found in a man younger than 45 who received the YFV17D yellow fever vaccine. V usage is TRBV29-1 and J usage is TRBJ2-5; 10 bases are a match to TRBD2. This CDR3 is CSQREGGETQYF. CDR3 nucleotide sequence: TGCAGCCAGCGGGAGGGAGGAGAGACCCAGTACTTC.